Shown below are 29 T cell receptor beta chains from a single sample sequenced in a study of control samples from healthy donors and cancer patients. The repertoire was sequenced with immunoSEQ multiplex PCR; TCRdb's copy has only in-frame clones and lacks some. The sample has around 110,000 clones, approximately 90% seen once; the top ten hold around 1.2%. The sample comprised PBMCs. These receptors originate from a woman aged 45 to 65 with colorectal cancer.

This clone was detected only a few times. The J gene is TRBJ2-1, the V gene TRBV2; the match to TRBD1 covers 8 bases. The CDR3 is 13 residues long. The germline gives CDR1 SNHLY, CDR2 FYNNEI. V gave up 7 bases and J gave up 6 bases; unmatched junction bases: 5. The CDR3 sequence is CASKQGVGNEQFF. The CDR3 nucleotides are TGTGCCAGCAAACAGGGGGTAGGCAATGAGCAGTTCTTC.

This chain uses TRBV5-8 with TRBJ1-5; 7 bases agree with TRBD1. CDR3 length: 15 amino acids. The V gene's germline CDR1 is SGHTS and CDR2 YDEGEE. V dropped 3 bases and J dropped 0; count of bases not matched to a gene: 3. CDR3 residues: CASSSGTVSNQPQHF. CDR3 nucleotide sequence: TGTGCCAGCAGCTCCGGGACAGTTAGCAATCAGCCCCAGCATTTT. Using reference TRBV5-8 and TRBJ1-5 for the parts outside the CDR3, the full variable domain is EAGVTQSPTHLIKTRGQQATLRCSPISGHTSVYWYQQALGLGLQFLLWYDEGEERNRGNFPPRFSGRQFPNYSSELNVNALELEDSALYLCASSSGTVSNQPQHFGDGTRLSIL.

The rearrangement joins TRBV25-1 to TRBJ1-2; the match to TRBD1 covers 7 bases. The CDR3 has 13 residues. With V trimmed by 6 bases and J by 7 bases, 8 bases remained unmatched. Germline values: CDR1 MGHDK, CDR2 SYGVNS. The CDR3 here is CASRRQGMGGYTF. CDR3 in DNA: TGTGCCAGCAGGAGACAGGGAATGGGTGGCTACACCTTC.

The CDR3 DNA follows: TGTGCCAGCAGGCCTGCCTCGGACGGATACTACGAGCAGTACTTC. It codes for CASRPASDGYYEQYF. The chain links TRBV28 to TRBJ2-7, with unresolved D. Trimming cost V 6 bases and J 3 bases, with 18 bases left between them. Germline CDR1 and CDR2: MDHEN and SYDVKM. This CDR3 comprises 15 residues.

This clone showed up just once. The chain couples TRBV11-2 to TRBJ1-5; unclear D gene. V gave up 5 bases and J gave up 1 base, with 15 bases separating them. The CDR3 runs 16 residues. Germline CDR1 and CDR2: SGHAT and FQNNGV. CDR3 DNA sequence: TGTGCCAGCAGCCGAGACGCGTCGGCCAGCAATCAGCCCCAGCATTTT. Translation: CASSRDASASNQPQHF.

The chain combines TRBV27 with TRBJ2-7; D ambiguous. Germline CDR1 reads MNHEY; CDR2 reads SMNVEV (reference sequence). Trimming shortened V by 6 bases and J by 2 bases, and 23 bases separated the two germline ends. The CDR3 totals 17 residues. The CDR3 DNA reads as TGTGCCAGCAGCTCTGTCCTCGAGAGCCTAAGACCCTACGAGCAGTACTTC. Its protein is CASSSVLESLRPYEQYF.

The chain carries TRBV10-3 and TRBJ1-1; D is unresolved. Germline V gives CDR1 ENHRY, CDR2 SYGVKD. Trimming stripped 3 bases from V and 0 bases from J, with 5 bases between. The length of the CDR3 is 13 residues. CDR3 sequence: CAISDLVNTEAFF. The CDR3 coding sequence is TGTGCCATCAGTGATTTAGTGAACACTGAAGCTTTCTTT.

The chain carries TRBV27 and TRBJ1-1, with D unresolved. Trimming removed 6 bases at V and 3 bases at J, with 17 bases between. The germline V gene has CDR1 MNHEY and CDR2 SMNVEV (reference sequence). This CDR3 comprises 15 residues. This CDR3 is CASRPGEATDTEAFF. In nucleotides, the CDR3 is TGTGCCAGCAGGCCCGGTGAGGCGACTGACACTGAAGCTTTCTTT.

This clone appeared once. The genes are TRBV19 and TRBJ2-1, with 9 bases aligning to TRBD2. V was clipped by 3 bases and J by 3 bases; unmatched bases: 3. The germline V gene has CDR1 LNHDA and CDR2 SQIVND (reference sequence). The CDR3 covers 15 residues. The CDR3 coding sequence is TGTGCCAGTAGTATTGGGACTAGCATCTACAATGAGCAGTTCTTC. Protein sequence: CASSIGTSIYNEQFF.

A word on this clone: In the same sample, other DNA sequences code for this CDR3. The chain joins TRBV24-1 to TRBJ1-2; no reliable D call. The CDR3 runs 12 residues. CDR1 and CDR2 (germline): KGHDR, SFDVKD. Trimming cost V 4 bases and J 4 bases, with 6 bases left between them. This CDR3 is CATSDPGYGYTF. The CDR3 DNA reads TGTGCCACCAGTGACCCAGGCTATGGCTACACCTTC.

The CDR3 protein is CASSQGPGVGNSYEQYF. The DNA for the CDR3 is TGTGCCAGCAGCCAAGGTCCGGGGGTGGGCAACTCCTACGAGCAGTACTTC. The genes are TRBV3-1 (or the pseudogene TRBV3-2) and TRBJ2-7; a possible D gene is TRBD2 (6 bases). This CDR3 has 17 residues. CDR1 is LGHDT, CDR2 YNNKEL, per germline (reference sequence). Trimming took off 1 base at V and 0 bases at J, with 16 bases between the two ends.

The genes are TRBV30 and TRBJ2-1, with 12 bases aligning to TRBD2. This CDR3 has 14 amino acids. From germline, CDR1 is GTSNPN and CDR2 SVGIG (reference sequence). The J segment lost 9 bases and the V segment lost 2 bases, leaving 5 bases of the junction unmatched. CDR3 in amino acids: CAWSRLAGVGEQFF. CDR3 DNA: TGTGCCTGGAGTCGACTAGCGGGAGTGGGTGAGCAGTTCTTC.

The CDR3 is CASSSLNQPQHF. CDR3 DNA: TGTGCCAGCAGTTCTCTAAATCAGCCCCAGCATTTT. This sequence joins TRBV28 and TRBJ1-5; unclear D gene. The CDR3 runs to 12 residues. V was clipped by 4 bases and J by 4 bases, with 5 bases between them. The germline CDR1 and CDR2 sequences are MDHEN and SYDVKM. The variable domain in full, with the rest retrieved from reference TRBV28 and TRBJ1-5, is DVKVTQSSRYLVKRTGEKVFLECVQDMDHENMFWYRQDPGLGLRLIYFSYDVKMKEKGDIPEGYSVSREKKERFSLILESASTNQTSMYLCASSSLNQPQHFGDGTRLSIL.

The CDR3 DNA follows: TGTGCCACCAGTGACAAAAGCGGGACAGCCTACAATGAGCAGTTCTTC. Translation: CATSDKSGTAYNEQFF. The chain couples TRBV24-1 to TRBJ2-1; D may correspond to TRBD1 or TRBD2 (7 bases each). CDR1 is KGHDR, CDR2 SFDVKD, per germline. Trimming removed 4 bases from V and 2 bases from J, with 14 bases in between. The CDR3 has 16 amino acids.

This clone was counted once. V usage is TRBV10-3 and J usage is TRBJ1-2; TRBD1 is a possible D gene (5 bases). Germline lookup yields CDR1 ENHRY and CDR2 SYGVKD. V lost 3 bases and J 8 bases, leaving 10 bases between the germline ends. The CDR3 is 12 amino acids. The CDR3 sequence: CAISESGVGYTF. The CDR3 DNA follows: TGTGCCATCAGTGAATCGGGGGTCGGCTACACCTTC.

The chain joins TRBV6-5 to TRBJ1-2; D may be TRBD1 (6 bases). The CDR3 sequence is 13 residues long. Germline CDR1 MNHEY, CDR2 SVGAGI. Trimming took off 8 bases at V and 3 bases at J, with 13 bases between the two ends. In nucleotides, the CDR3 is TGTGCCAGCGGACCAACAGGGTACTATGGCTACACCTTC. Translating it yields CASGPTGYYGYTF.

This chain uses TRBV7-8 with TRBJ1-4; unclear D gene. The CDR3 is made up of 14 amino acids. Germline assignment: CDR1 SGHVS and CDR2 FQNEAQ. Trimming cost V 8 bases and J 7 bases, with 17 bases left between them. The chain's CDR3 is CASGAAPGGEKLFF. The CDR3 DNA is TGTGCCAGCGGAGCTGCGCCCGGCGGTGAAAAACTGTTTTTT. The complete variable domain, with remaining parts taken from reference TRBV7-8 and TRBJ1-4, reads GAGVSQSPRYKVAKRGQDVALRCDPISGHVSLFWYQQALGQGPEFLTYFQNEAQLDKSGLPSDRFFAERPEGSVSTLKIQRTQQEDSAVYLCASGAAPGGEKLFFGSGTQLSVL.

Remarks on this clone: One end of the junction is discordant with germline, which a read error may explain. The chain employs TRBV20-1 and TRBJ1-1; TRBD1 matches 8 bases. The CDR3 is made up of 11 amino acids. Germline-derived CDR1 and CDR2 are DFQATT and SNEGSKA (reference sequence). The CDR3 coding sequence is TGCAGTGCTAGAAGGTGGACAGGGCCTGTCTTT. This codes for CSARRWTGPVF.

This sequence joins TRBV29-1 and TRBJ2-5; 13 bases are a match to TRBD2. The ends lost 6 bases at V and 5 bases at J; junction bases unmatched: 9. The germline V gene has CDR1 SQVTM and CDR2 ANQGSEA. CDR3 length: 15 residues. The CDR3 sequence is CSVQLAGGPGETQYF. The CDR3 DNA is TGCAGCGTACAACTAGCGGGAGGGCCGGGGGAGACCCAGTACTTC.

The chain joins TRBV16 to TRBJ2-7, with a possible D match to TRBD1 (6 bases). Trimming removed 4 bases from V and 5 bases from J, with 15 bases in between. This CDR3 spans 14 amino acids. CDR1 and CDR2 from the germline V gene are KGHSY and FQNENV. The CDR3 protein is CASSPHRATHEQYF. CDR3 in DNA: TGTGCCAGCAGCCCCCACAGGGCGACCCACGAGCAGTACTTC.

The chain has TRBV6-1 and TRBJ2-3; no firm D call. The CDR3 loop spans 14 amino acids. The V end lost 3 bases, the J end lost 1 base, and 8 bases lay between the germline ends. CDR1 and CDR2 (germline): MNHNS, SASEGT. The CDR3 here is CASSDLLRTDTQYF. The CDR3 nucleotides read TGTGCCAGCAGTGACCTATTGCGCACAGATACGCAGTATTTT.

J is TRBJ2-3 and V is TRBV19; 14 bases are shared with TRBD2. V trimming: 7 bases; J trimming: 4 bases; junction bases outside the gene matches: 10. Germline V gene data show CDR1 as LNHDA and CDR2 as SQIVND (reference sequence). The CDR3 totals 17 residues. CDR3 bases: TGTGCCAGTACCTCGGGACTAGCGGGAGTAGTGGCAGATACGCAGTATTTT. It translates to CASTSGLAGVVADTQYF.

CDR3 protein: CASSPRQSYGYTF. As DNA, the CDR3 is TGTGCCAGTAGTCCCCGACAGTCCTATGGCTACACCTTC. The V call is TRBV19, the J call TRBJ1-2; tentatively, D is TRBD1 (5 bases). The CDR3 is made up of 13 amino acids. With 5 bases removed from V and 4 bases from J, the gap between germline ends came to 11 bases. Germline values: CDR1 LNHDA, CDR2 SQIVND (reference sequence).

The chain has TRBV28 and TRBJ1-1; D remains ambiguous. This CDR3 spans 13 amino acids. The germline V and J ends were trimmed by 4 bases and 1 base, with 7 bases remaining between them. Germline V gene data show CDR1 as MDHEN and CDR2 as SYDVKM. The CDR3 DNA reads TGTGCCAGCAGTTGGCCGGGGAACACTGAAGCTTTCTTT. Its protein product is CASSWPGNTEAFF.

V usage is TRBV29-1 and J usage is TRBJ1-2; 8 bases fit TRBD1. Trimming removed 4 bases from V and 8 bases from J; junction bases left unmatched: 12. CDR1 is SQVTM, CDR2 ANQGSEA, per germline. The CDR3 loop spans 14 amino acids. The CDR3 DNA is TGCAGCGTTGGACCTACAGGGGGTGGCGACGGCTACACCTTC. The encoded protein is CSVGPTGGGDGYTF.

The CDR3 DNA follows: TGTGCTAGTGGTTTGGGGGACAGGGGCACTGAAGCTTTCTTT. Translating it yields CASGLGDRGTEAFF. This rearrangement joins TRBV12-5 to TRBJ1-1, with TRBD1 matching over 10 bases. Per germline, CDR1 LGHNT and CDR2 FRNRAP. The CDR3 consists of 14 residues. V shed 1 base, J shed 4 bases, and the junction held 0 bases outside the gene matches.

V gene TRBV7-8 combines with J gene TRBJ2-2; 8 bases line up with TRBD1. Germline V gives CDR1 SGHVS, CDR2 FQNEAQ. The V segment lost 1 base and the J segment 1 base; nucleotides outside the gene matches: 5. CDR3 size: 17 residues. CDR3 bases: TGTGCCAGCAGCTTAGGACAGGGGTACGAGAACACCGGGGAGCTGTTTTTT. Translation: CASSLGQGYENTGELFF.

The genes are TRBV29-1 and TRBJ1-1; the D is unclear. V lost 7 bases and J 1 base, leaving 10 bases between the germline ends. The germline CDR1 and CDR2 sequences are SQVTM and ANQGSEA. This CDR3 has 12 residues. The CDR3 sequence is CSGSNPNTEAFF. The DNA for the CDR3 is TGCAGCGGCTCAAACCCGAACACTGAAGCTTTCTTT. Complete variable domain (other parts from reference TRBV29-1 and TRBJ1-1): SAVISQKPSRDICQRGTSLTIQCQVDSQVTMMFWYRQQPGQSLTLIATANQGSEATYESGFVIDKFPISRPNLTFSTLTVSNMSPEDSSIYLCSGSNPNTEAFFGQGTRLTVV.

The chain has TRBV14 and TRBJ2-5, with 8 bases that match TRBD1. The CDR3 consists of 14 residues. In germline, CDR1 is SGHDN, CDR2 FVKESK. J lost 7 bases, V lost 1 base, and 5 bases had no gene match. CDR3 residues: CASSQVTGVATQYF. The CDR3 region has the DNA TGTGCCAGCAGCCAAGTGACAGGGGTGGCGACCCAGTACTTC.